This TCR beta chain was sequenced during a study of radiation and T cells in renal cell carcinoma. The study, taken as a whole, reports: Top tumor clonotypes rose in blood 2 weeks post-radiation, then contracted. No pretreatment tumor biopsies were available for baseline clonotypes.

Method: immunoSEQ multiplex PCR; TCRdb's copy keeps in-frame clones and lacks some. The table records 100,000 to 150,000 clones, 82% of them present only once. This clone turned up a few times. Its antigen is still unknown. Time point reported: baseline pretreatment blood. The treatment denotes: 15 Gy SBRT to primary tumor, nephrectomy 4 weeks later. The receptor was isolated from a woman aged 55-69 years with renal cell carcinoma. Sequenced here: blood, sampled from a patient whose treatment included radiotherapy and nephrectomy.

CDR3 sequence: CSAELVYEQYF. CDR3 bases: TGCAGTGCCGAATTGGTCTACGAGCAGTACTTC. This sequence joins TRBV20-1 and TRBJ2-7; D not resolved. CDR3 length: 11 amino acids. V was trimmed by 6 bases and J by 3 bases, leaving 9 bases between them. The germline V gene has CDR1 DFQATT and CDR2 SNEGSKA (reference sequence).